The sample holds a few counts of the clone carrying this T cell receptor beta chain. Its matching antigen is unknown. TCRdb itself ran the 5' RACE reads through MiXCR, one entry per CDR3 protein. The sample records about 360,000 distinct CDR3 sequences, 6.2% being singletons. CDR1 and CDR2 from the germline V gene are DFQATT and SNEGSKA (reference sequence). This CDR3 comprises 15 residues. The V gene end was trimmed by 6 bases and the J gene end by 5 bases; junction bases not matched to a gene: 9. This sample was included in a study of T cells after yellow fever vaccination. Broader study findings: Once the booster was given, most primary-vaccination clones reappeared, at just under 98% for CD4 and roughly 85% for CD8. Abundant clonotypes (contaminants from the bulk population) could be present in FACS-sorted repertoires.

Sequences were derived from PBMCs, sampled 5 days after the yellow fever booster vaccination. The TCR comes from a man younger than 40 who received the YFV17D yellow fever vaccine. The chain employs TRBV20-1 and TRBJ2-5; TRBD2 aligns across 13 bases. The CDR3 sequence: CSASGTSGKGETQYF. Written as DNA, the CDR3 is TGCAGTGCCTCAGGGACTAGCGGGAAGGGGGAGACCCAGTACTTC.